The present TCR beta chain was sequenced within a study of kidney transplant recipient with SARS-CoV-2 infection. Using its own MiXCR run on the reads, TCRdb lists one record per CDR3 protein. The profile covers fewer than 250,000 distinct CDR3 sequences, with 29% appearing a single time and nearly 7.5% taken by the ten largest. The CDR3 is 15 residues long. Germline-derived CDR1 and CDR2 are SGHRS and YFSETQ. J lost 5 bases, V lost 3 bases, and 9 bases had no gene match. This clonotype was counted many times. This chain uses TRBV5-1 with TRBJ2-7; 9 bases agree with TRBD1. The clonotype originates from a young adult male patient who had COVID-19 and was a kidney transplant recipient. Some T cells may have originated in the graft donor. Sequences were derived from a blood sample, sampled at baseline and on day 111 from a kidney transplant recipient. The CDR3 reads CASSWGTGKGDEQYF. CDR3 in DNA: TGCGCCAGCAGCTGGGGGACAGGGAAGGGGGACGAGCAGTACTTC.